This T cell receptor (beta chain) is from a study of T cell responses to AZD1222 COVID-19 vaccine. Notes on the study in general: Baseline serostatus was positive in only six AZD1222 recipients.

Clones were read by immunoSEQ multiplex PCR, and TCRdb kept only the in-frame ones, dropping some. The sample holds 150,000 or so clones, more than 85% seen once. Notes on this clone: Its specificity is unknown.

The material was peripheral blood, obtained 28 days after the second AZD1222 dose. The sequence came from an adult who received the AZD1222 COVID-19 vaccine.

CDR3 nucleotides: TGTGCCAGCAGTCTGCGGACTCCCCCCACAGATACGCAGTATTTT. The encoded protein is CASSLRTPPTDTQYF. The chain joins TRBV6-6 to TRBJ2-3; possible D gene TRBD2, 5 bases. The CDR3 contains 15 residues. V was trimmed by 5 bases and J by 2 bases, leaving 14 bases between them. Germline lookup yields CDR1 MNHNY and CDR2 SVGAGI (reference sequence).